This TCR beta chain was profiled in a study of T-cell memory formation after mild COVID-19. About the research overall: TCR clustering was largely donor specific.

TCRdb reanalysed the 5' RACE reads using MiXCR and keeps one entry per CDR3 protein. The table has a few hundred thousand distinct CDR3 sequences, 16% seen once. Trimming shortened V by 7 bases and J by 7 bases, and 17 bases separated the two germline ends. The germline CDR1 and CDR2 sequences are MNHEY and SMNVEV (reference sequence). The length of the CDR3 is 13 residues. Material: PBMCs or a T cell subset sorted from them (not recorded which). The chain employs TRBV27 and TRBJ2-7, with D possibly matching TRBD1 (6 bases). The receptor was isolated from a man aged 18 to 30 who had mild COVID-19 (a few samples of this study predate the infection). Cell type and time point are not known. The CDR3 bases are TGTGCCAGCACCCAACAGGGATGGGGTGAGCAGTACTTC. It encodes CASTQQGWGEQYF.